The present TCR beta chain was sequenced within a study of cytotoxic CD8 clonotypes in ibrutinib-treated CLL. Findings of the study overall: Relative to age-matched healthy donors, clonality at baseline was higher, and it tracked circulating CD8+ T-cell counts. The clonality rise at ibrutinib response reflected private clonotype expansion.

This clone was seen more than once but under ten times. Its antigen is unknown. Target depth was 1 in 200,000 to 1 in 1 million T cells, about 10x per clonotype. The repertoire was sequenced with immunoSEQ multiplex PCR; TCRdb's copy has only in-frame clones and lacks some. The sample holds some 29,000 clones; approximately 80% are singletons and the top ten take roughly 50%. V lost 1 base to trimming and J lost 8 bases, with 5 bases between them. Germline loops: CDR1 MGHDK, CDR2 SYGVNS. The CDR3 contains 11 residues. The chain carries TRBV25-1 and TRBJ1-2, with no clear D. The clonotype comes from a human donor with chronic lymphocytic leukemia. Source: PBMCs, taken after 36 months of ibrutinib treatment. CDR3 amino acids: CASSEFGGYTF. In DNA, the CDR3 is TGTGCCAGCAGTGAATTTGGGGGCTACACCTTC.